This TCR beta chain was sequenced during a study of T cells in Graves' hyperthyroidism and ophthalmopathy. V was pared by 3 bases and J by 0 bases, with 5 bases of the junction left unmatched. Germline CDR1 and CDR2: SGHTA and FQGNSA. The CDR3 loop spans 15 amino acids. This clonotype appeared many times. Antigen specificity is unknown. The CDR3 regions of TCR beta were amplified from RNA transcripts. First-round RT-PCR with HTBI primers amplified the TCR CDR3 region. TCRdb called the multiplex PCR reads again in MiXCR, with one record for every CDR3 protein. Of a few hundred thousand distinct CDR3 sequences listed, around 20% are singletons. Overall study results and limits: The model forecast ophthalmopathy, anticipating it by a median around 6.5 months before onset.

Exclusion of a patient resulted from uncontrolled infection, other autoimmune disease, pregnancy or lactation. Diagnoses used clinical symptoms, serum thyroxine and TRAb, thyroid ultrasound and orbital computed tomography. This chain links TRBV7-2 with TRBJ2-7; 7 nucleotides line up with TRBD1. This TCR was recovered from a man aged 45 to 65 with Graves' ophthalmopathy. The sample was blood. As DNA, the CDR3 is TGTGCCAGCAGCTTCTTAGGGGGCAGCTCCTACGAGCAGTACTTC. It codes for CASSFLGGSSYEQYF.